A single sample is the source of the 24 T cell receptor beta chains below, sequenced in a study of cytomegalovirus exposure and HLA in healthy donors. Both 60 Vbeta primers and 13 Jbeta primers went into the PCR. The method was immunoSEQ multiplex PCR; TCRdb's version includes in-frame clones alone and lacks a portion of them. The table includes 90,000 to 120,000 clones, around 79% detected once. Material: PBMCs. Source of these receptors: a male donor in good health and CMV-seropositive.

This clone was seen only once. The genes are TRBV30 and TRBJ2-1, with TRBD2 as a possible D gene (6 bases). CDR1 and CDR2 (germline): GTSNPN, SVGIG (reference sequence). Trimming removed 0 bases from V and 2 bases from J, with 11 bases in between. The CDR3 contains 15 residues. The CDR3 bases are TGTGCCTGGAGTGTTTTGGGGGGTACCTACAATGAGCAGTTCTTC. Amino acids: CAWSVLGGTYNEQFF.

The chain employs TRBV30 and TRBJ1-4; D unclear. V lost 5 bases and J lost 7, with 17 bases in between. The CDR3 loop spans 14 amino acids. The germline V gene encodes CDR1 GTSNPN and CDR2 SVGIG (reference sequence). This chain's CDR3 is CAWSIGLASEKLFF. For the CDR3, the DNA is TGTGCCTGGTCAATCGGGTTGGCAAGTGAAAAACTGTTTTTT. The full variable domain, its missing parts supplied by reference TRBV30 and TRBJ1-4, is SQTIHQWPATLVQPVGSPLSLECTVEGTSNPNLYWYRQAAGRGLQLLFYSVGIGQISSEVPQNLSASRPQDRQFILSSKKLLLSDSGFYLCAWSIGLASEKLFFGSGTQLSVL.

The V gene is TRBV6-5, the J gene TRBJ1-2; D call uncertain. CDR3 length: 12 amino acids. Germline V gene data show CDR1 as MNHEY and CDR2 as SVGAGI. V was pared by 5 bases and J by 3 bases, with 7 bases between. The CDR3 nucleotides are TGTGCCAGCAGTCACCTAGACTATGGCTACACCTTC. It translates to CASSHLDYGYTF.

The CDR3 DNA is TGTGCCAGCATCCCGGGACAGGGGGCTGGTAGTGGAGGCTACACCTTC. Encoded protein: CASIPGQGAGSGGYTF. The V gene is TRBV2, the J gene TRBJ1-2; 12 bases agree with TRBD1. The CDR3 runs to 16 residues. The germline V gene has CDR1 SNHLY and CDR2 FYNNEI. J was trimmed by 8 bases and V by 7 bases; bases with no gene match: 14.

Written as DNA, the CDR3 is TGTGCCAGCAGCACGGGGACAGGGTCATCCGAGCAGTACTTC. Residues: CASSTGTGSSEQYF. The gene calls are TRBV7-9 and TRBJ2-7; TRBD1 matches at 9 bases. The trim removed 5 bases at V and 6 bases at J, leaving 8 bases unmatched. The CDR3 contains 14 residues. From germline, CDR1 is SEHNR and CDR2 FQNEAQ (reference sequence).

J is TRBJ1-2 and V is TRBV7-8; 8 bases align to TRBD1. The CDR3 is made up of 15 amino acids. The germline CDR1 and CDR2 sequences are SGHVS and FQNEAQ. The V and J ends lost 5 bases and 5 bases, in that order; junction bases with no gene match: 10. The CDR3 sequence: CASSLDDRGLYGYTF. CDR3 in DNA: TGTGCCAGCAGCCTAGACGACAGGGGATTGTATGGCTACACCTTC. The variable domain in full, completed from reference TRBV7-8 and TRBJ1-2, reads GAGVSQSPRYKVAKRGQDVALRCDPISGHVSLFWYQQALGQGPEFLTYFQNEAQLDKSGLPSDRFFAERPEGSVSTLKIQRTQQEDSAVYLCASSLDDRGLYGYTFGSGTRLTVV.

CDR3 in amino acids: CASSQSDRGNSPLHF. CDR3 in DNA: TGTGCCAGCAGCCAGTCGGACAGGGGTAATTCACCCCTCCACTTT. This chain connects TRBV4-2 to TRBJ1-6; TRBD1 agrees at 9 bases. This CDR3 spans 15 amino acids. Germline-derived CDR1 and CDR2 are LGHNA and YNFKEQ. Losses at the gene ends were 3 bases for V and 6 bases for J; bases not matched to a gene: 3.

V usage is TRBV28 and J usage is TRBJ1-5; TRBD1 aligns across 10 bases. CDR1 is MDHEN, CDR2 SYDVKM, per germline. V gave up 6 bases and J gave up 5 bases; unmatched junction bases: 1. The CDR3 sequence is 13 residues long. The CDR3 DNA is TGTGCCAGCAGAGGGACAGGGGATCAGCCCCAGCATTTT. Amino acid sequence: CASRGTGDQPQHF.

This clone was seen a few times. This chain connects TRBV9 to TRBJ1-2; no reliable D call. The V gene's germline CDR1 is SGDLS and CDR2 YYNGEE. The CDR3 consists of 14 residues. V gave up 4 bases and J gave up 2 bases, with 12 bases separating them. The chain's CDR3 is CASSPGDTNYGYTF. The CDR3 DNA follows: TGTGCCAGCAGCCCCGGGGATACGAACTATGGCTACACCTTC.

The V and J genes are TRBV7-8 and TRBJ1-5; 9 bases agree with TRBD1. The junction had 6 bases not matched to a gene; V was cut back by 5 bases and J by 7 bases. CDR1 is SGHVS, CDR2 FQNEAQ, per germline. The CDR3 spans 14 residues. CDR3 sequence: CASSGDRAGQPQHF. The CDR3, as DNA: TGTGCCAGCAGCGGGGACAGGGCAGGGCAGCCCCAGCATTTT.

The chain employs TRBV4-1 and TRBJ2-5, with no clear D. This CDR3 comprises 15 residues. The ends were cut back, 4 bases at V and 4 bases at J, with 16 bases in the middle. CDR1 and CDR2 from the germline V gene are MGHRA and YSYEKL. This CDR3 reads CASSPLGIAGETQYF. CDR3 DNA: TGCGCCAGCAGCCCTCTTGGAATAGCTGGAGAGACCCAGTACTTC.

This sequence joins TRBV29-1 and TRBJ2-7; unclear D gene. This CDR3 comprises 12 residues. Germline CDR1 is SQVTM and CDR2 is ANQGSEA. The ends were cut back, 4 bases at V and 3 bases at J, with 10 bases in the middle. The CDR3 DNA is TGCAGCGTTGCCGGAGCTGGCTACGAGCAGTACTTC. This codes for CSVAGAGYEQYF.

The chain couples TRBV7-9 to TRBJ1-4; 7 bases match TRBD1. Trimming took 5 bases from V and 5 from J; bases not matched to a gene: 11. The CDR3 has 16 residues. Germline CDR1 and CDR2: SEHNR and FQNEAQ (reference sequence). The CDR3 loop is CASSPSIQGYNEKLFF. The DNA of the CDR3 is TGTGCCAGCAGCCCCTCTATACAGGGGTACAATGAAAAACTGTTTTTT.

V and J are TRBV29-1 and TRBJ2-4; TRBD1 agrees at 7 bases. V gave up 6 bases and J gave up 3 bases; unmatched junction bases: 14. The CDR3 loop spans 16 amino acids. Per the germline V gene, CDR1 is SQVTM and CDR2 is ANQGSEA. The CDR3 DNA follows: TGCAGCGTCTTGATTGGGAACCACAGGGGCAAAAACATTCAGTACTTC. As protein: CSVLIGNHRGKNIQYF.

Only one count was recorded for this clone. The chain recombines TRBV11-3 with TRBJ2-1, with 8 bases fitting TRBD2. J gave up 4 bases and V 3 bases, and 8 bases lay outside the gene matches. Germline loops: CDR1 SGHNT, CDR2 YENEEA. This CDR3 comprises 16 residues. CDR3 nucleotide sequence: TGTGCCAGCAGCTTCGGAAGCGGGGGTTCATACAATGAGCAGTTCTTC. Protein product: CASSFGSGGSYNEQFF.

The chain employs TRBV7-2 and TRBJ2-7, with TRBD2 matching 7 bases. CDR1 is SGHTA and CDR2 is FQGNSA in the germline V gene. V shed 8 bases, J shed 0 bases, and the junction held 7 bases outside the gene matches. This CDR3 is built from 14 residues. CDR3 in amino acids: CASASSGASYEQYF. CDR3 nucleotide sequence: TGTGCCAGCGCGTCTAGCGGAGCCTCCTACGAGCAGTACTTC. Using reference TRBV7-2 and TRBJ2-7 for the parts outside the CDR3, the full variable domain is GAGVSQSPSNKVTEKGKDVELRCDPISGHTALYWYRQSLGQGLEFLIYFQGNSAPDKSGLPSDRFSAERTGGSVSTLTIQRTQQEDSAVYLCASASSGASYEQYFGPGTRLTVT.

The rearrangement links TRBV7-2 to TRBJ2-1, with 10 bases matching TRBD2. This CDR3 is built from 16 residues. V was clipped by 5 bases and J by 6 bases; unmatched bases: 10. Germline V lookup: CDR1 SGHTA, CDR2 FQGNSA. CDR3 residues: CASSAGPSGGFNEQFF. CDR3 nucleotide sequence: TGTGCCAGCAGCGCCGGACCTAGCGGGGGATTCAATGAGCAGTTCTTC. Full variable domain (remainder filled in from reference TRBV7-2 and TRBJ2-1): GAGVSQSPSNKVTEKGKDVELRCDPISGHTALYWYRQSLGQGLEFLIYFQGNSAPDKSGLPSDRFSAERTGGSVSTLTIQRTQQEDSAVYLCASSAGPSGGFNEQFFGPGTRLTVL.

The CDR3 loop is CASSQDRGKLFF. CDR3 DNA sequence: TGCGCCAGCAGCCAAGACAGGGGGAAACTGTTTTTT. The rearrangement links TRBV4-1 to TRBJ1-4; 7 nucleotides align to TRBD1. CDR3 length: 12 amino acids. The germline V gene encodes CDR1 MGHRA and CDR2 YSYEKL. Losses at the gene ends were 0 bases for V and 11 bases for J; bases not matched to a gene: 0.

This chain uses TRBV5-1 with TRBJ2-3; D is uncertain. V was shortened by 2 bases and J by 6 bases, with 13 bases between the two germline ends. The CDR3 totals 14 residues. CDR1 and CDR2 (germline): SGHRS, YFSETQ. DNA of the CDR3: TGCGCCAGCAGCTTTAGTCTAGGCCGGGATACGCAGTATTTT. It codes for CASSFSLGRDTQYF.

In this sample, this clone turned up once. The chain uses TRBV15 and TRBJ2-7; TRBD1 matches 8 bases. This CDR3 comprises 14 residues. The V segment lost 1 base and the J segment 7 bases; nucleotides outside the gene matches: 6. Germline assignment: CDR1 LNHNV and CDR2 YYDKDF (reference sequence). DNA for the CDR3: TGTGCCACCAGCAGAGTGCAGGGGGCTGGAGAGCAGTACTTC. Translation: CATSRVQGAGEQYF. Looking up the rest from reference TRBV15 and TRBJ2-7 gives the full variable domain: DAMVIQNPRYQVTQFGKPVTLSCSQTLNHNVMYWYQQKSSQAPKLLFHYYDKDFNNEADTPDNFQSRRPNTSFCFLDIRSPGLGDTAMYLCATSRVQGAGEQYFGPGTRLTVT.

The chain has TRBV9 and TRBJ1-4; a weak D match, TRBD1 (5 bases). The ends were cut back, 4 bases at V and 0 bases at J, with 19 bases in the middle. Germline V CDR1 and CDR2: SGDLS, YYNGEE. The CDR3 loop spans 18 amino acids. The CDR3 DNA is TGTGCCAGCAGCAGGGGATTTGGGATTGTGGCAACTAATGAAAAACTGTTTTTT. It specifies CASSRGFGIVATNEKLFF.

CDR3 bases: TGTGCCAGCAGTGAACAGGGCCGCAATCAGCCCCAGCATTTT. It specifies CASSEQGRNQPQHF. The rearrangement joins TRBV2 to TRBJ1-5; D may be TRBD1 (5 bases). CDR3 length: 14 residues. V gave up 2 bases and J gave up 2 bases, with 7 bases separating them. CDR1 SNHLY and CDR2 FYNNEI come from the germline V gene.

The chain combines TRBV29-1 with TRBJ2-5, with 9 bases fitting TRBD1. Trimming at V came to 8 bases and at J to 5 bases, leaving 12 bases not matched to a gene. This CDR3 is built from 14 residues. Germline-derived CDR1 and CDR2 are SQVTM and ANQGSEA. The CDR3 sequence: CSLGQGALWETQYF. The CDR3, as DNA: TGCAGCCTGGGACAGGGCGCACTTTGGGAGACCCAGTACTTC.

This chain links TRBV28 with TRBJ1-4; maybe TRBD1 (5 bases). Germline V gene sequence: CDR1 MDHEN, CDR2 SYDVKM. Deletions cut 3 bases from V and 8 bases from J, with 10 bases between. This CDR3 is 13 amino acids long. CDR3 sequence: CASSFGRVEKLFF. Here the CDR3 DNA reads TGTGCCAGCAGTTTCGGCAGGGTAGAAAAACTGTTTTTT.